One TCR beta chain is described in this entry. This sample was taken from a study of shared clonotypes between healthy human individuals. TCRdb's copy holds only in-frame clones and misses some; the assay was immunoSEQ multiplex PCR. In the table there are over a million clones, 70% to 80% of which are singletons. This receptor was obtained from a man younger than 35 in good health. Some clones in this sample may be carry-over from other donors' samples. Material for sequencing was memory CD4+ T cells from PBMCs. Subset indicated: CD45RA-negative fraction.

The CDR3 loop reads CASSLRTGSTDTQYF. The CDR3 DNA sequence: TGTGCCAGCAGCTTAAGGACGGGATCCACAGATACGCAGTATTTT. The chain has TRBV11-3 and TRBJ2-3, with TRBD2 as a possible D gene (5 bases). V was trimmed by 2 bases and J by 2 bases, leaving 11 bases between them. Germline lookup yields CDR1 SGHNT and CDR2 YENEEA. The CDR3 is made up of 15 amino acids. The full variable domain, in which reference TRBV11-3 and TRBJ2-3 provide the parts outside the CDR3, is EAGVVQSPRYKIIEKKQPVAFWCNPISGHNTLYWYLQNLGQGPELLIRYENEEAVDDSQLPKDRFSAERLKGVDSTLKIQPAELGDSAVYLCASSLRTGSTDTQYFGPGTRLTVL.